This T cell receptor (beta chain) was retrieved from a study of blood T cell repertoires in COVID-19. In the original workflow: How many nucleated cells were present was estimated from reference gene primer amplification. Profiled with immunoSEQ multiplex PCR; TCRdb holds only in-frame clones, not every one. Clonal size and the V and J genes are those of that table, whereas D and trimming came from the DNA. Of over 250,000 clones listed, about 87% are singletons. What the recovered Cohort 3 donors had was two negative PCRs, clearance, or symptom resolution. The V end lost 1 base, the J end lost 5 bases, and 9 bases lay between the germline ends. CDR1 MDHEN and CDR2 SYDVKM come from the germline V gene. The CDR3 runs to 14 residues.

The source material was PBMCs or T cells enriched from blood (not recorded which). The J gene is TRBJ1-5, the V gene TRBV28, with unresolved D. The TCR was taken from a woman aged 45-65 years who had recovered from COVID-19. The CDR3 bases are TGTGCCAGCAGTTTATCCGGGATCGATCAGCCCCAGCATTTT. It yields the protein CASSLSGIDQPQHF. Full variable domain (remainder filled in from reference TRBV28 and TRBJ1-5): DVKVTQSSRYLVKRTGEKVFLECVQDMDHENMFWYRQDPGLGLRLIYFSYDVKMKEKGDIPEGYSVSREKKERFSLILESASTNQTSMYLCASSLSGIDQPQHFGDGTRLSIL.